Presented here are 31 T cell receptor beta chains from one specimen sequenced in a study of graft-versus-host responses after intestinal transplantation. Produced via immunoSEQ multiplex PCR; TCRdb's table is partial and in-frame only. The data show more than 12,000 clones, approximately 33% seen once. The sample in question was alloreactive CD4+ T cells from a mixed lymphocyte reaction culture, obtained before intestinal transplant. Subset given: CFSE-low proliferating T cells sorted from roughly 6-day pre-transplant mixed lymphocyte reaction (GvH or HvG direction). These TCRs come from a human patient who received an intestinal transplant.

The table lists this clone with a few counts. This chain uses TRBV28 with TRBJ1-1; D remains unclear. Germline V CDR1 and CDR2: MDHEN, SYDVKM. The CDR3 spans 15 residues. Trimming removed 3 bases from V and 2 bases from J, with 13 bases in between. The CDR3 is CASSFLELINTEAFF. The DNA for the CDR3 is TGTGCCAGCAGTTTCTTGGAACTCATCAACACTGAAGCTTTCTTT.

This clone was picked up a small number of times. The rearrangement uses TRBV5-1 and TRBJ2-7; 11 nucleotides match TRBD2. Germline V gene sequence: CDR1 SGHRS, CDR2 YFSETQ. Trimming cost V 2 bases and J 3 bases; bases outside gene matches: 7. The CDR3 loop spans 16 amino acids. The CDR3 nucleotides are TGCGCCAGCAGCTTACTGGGGACTAGCGGAGACTACGAGCAGTACTTC. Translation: CASSLLGTSGDYEQYF.

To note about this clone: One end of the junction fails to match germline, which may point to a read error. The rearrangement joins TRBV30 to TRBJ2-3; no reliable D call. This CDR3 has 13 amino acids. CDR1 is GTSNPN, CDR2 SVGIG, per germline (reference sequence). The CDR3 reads CARSVPGTDTQYF. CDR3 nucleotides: TGTGCCCGGAGTGTGCCGGGTACAGATACGCAGTATTTT.

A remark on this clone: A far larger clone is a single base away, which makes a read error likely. CDR3 residues: CASSLQTGGGAEAFF. Here the CDR3 DNA reads TGTGCCAGTAGTCTTCAAACAGGGGGTGGGGCTGAAGCTTTCTTT. The chain combines TRBV19 with TRBJ1-1; TRBD1 matches at 8 bases. Unmatched junction bases numbered 11, after V lost 5 bases and J lost 6 bases. Germline-derived CDR1 and CDR2 are LNHDA and SQIVND (reference sequence). This CDR3 has 15 residues.

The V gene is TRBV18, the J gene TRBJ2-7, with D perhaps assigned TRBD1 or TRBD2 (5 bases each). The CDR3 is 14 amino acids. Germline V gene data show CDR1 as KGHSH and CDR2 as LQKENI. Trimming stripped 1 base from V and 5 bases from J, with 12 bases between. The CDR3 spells CASSPRGAKDEQYF. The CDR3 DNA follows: TGTGCCAGCTCACCACGAGGGGCGAAGGACGAGCAGTACTTC.

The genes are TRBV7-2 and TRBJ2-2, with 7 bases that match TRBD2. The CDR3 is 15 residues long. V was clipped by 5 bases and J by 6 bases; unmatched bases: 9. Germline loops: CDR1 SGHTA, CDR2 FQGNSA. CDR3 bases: TGTGCCAGCAGCCCCAGGACTAGTTTCTCCGGGGAGCTGTTTTTT. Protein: CASSPRTSFSGELFF.

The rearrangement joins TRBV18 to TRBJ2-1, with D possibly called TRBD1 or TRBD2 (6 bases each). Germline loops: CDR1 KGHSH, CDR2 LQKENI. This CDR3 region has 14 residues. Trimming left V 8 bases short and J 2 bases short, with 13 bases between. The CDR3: CASQRGVTYNEQFF. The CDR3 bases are TGTGCCAGCCAGAGGGGGGTAACCTACAATGAGCAGTTCTTC.

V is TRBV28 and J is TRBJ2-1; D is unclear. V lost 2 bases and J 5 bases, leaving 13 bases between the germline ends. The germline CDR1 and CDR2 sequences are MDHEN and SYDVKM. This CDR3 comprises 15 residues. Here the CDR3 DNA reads TGTGCCAGCAGTTTAGTAGTCCAACCTCACAATGAGCAGTTCTTC. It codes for CASSLVVQPHNEQFF.

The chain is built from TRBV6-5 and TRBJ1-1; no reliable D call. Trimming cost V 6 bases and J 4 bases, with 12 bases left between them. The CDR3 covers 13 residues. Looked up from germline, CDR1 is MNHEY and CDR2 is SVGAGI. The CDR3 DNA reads TGTGCCAGCAGGTTCGGAACCGGCACTGAAGCTTTCTTT. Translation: CASRFGTGTEAFF.

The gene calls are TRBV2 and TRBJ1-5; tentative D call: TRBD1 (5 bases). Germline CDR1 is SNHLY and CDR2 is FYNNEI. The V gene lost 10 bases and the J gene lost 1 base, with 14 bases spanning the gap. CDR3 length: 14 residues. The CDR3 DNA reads TGTGCCATAGGGGTGGGGTCCAGCAATCAGCCCCAGCATTTT. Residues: CAIGVGSSNQPQHF.

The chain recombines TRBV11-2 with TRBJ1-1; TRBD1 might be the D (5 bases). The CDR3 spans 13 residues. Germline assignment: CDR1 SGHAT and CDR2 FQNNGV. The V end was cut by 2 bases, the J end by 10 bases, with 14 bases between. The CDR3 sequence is CASSLRRRGGAFF. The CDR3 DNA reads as TGTGCCAGCAGCTTAAGGAGGAGGGGAGGAGCTTTCTTT. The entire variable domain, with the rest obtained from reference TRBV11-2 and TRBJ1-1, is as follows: EAGVAQSPRYKIIEKRQSVAFWCNPISGHATLYWYQQILGQGPKLLIQFQNNGVVDDSQLPKDRFSAERLKGVDSTLKIQPAKLEDSAVYLCASSLRRRGGAFFGQGTRLTVV.

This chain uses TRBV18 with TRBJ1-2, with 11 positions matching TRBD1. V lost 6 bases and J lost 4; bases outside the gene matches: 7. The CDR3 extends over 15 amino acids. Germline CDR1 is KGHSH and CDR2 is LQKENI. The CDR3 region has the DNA TGTGCCAGCTCCCCGGGACAGGGGGGGGCCTATGGCTACACCTTC. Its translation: CASSPGQGGAYGYTF.

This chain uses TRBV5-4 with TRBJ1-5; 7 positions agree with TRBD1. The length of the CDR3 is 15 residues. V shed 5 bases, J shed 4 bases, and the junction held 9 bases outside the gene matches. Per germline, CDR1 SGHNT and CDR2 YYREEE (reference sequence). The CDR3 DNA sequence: TGTGCCAGCAGGTTACCGGGACAGATTAATCAGCCCCAGCATTTT. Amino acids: CASRLPGQINQPQHF.

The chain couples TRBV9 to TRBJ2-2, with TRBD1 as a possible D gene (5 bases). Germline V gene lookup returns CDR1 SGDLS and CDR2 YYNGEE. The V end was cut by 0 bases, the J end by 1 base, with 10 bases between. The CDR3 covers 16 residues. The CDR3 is CASSVEGRQNTGELFF. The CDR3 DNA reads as TGTGCCAGCAGCGTAGAGGGGCGACAGAACACCGGGGAGCTGTTTTTT.

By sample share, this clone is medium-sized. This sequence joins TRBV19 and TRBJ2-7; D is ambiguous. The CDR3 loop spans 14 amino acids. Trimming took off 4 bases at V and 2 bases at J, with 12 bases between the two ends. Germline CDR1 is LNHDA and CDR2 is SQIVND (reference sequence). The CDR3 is CASSTPAPPYEQYF. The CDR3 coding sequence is TGTGCCAGTAGTACGCCCGCGCCCCCCTACGAGCAGTACTTC.

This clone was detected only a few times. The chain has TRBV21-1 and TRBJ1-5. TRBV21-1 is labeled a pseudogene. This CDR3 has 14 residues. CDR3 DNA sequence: TGTGCCAGCAGTTATCAAGGTTGGGGTCAGCCCCAGCATTTT. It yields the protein CASSYQGWGQPQHF.

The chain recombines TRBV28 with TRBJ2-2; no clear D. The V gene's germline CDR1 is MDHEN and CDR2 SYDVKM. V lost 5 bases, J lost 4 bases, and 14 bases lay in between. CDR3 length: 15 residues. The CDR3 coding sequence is TGTGCCAGCAGTCCCCCCGTTGGGTTCACCGGGGAGCTGTTTTTT. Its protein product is CASSPPVGFTGELFF. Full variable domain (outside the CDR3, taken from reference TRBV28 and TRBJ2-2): DVKVTQSSRYLVKRTGEKVFLECVQDMDHENMFWYRQDPGLGLRLIYFSYDVKMKEKGDIPEGYSVSREKKERFSLILESASTNQTSMYLCASSPPVGFTGELFFGEGSRLTVL.

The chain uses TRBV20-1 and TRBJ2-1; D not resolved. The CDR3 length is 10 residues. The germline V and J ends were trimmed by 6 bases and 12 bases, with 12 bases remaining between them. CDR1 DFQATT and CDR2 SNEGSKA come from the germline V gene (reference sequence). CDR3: CSAGPVAQFF. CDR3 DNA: TGCAGTGCCGGGCCCGTAGCGCAGTTCTTC.

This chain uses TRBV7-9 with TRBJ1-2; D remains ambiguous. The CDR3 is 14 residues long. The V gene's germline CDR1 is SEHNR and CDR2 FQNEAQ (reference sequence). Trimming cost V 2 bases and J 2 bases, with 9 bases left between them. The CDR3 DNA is TGTGCCAGCAGCTTAAGTGCGAAAAACTATGGCTACACCTTC. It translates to CASSLSAKNYGYTF.

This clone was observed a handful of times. Here the CDR3 DNA reads TGCGCCAGCAGCTTGGCACGAGGGACGGATTATGGCTACACCTTC. This translates into CASSLARGTDYGYTF. The chain is built from TRBV5-1 and TRBJ1-2; tentatively, D is TRBD1 (5 bases). From germline, CDR1 is SGHRS and CDR2 YFSETQ. The CDR3 is made up of 15 amino acids. V lost 0 bases to trimming and J lost 5 bases, with 14 bases between them. The entire variable domain, with the rest obtained from reference TRBV5-1 and TRBJ1-2, is as follows: KAGVTQTPRYLIKTRGQQVTLSCSPISGHRSVSWYQQTPGQGLQFLFEYFSETQRNKGNFPGRFSGRQFSNSRSEMNVSTLELGDSALYLCASSLARGTDYGYTFGSGTRLTVV.

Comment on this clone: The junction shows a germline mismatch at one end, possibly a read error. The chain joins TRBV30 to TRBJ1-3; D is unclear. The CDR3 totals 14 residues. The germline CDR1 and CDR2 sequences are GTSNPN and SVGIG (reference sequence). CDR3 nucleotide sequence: TGTGCCTGGAGCCCCCGTTGGTCTGGAAACACCGTATATTTT. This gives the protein CAWSPRWSGNTVYF.

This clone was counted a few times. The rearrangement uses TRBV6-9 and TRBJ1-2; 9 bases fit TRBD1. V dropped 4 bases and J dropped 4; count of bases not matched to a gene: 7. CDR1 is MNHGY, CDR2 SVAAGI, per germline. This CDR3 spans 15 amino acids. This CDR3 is CASSFGQGPSYGYTF. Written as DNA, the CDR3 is TGTGCCAGCAGTTTCGGACAGGGGCCGAGCTATGGCTACACCTTC.

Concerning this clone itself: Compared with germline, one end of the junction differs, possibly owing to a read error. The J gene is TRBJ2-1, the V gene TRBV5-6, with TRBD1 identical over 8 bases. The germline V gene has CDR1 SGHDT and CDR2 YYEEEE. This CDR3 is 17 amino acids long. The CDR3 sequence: CASGLMGQAAPYNEQFF. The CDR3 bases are TGTGCCAGCGGCTTGATGGGACAGGCTGCTCCCTACAATGAGCAGTTCTTC.

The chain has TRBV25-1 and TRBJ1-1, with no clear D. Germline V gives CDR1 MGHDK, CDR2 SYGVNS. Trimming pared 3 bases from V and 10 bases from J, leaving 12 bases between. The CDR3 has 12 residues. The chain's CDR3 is CASSDRTGVAFF. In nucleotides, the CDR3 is TGTGCCAGCAGTGACAGGACCGGGGTAGCTTTCTTT.

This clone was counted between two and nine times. This CDR3 is CASSRTRRAYEQYF. CDR3 in DNA: TGTGCCAGCAGTCGGACTAGGCGAGCCTACGAGCAGTACTTC. The rearrangement joins TRBV2 to TRBJ2-7; 7 nucleotides match TRBD2. Germline CDR1 reads SNHLY; CDR2 reads FYNNEI. This CDR3 region has 14 residues. The V and J ends lost 5 bases and 2 bases, in that order; junction bases with no gene match: 6.

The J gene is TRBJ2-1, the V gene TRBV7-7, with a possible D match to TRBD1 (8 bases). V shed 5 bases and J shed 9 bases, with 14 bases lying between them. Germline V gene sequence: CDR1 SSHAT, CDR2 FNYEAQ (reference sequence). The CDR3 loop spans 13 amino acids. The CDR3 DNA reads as TGTGCCAGCAGCCGAACAGGGGGGGGTGAGCAGTTCTTC. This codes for CASSRTGGGEQFF.

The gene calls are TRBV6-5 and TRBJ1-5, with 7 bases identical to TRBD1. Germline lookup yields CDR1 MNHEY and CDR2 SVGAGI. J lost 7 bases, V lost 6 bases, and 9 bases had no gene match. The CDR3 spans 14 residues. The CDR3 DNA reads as TGTGCCAGCAGCAAAAAACAGGGGCGGCAGCCCCAGCATTTT. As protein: CASSKKQGRQPQHF.

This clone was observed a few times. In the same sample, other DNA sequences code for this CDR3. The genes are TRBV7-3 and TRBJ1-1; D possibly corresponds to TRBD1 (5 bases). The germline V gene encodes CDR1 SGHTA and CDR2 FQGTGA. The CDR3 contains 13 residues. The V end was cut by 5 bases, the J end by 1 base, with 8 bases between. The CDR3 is CASSLGQNTEAFF. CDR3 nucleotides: TGTGCCAGCAGCCTCGGACAGAACACTGAAGCTTTCTTT.

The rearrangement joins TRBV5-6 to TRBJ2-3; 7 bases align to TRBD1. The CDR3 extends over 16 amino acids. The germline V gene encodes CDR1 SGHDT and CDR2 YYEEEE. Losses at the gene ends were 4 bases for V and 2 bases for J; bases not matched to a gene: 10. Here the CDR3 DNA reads TGTGCCAGCAGCCCGGGACAGAGGGGGATCACAGATACGCAGTATTTT. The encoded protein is CASSPGQRGITDTQYF.

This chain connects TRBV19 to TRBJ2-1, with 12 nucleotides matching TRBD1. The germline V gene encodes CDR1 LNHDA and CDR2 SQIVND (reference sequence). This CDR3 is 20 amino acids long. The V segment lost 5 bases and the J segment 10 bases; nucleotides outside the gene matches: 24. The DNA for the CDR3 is TGTGCCAGTAGTGGGCCCCGGGACAGGGGGCGCGGGGACTCACCTGGGGAGCAGTTCTTC. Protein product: CASSGPRDRGRGDSPGEQFF.

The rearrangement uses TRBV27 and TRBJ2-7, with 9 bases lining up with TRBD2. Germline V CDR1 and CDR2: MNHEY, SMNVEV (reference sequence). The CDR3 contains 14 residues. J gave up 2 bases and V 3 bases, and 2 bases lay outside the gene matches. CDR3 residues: CASSFLAGTYEQYF. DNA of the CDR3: TGTGCCAGCAGTTTTCTAGCGGGAACCTACGAGCAGTACTTC.